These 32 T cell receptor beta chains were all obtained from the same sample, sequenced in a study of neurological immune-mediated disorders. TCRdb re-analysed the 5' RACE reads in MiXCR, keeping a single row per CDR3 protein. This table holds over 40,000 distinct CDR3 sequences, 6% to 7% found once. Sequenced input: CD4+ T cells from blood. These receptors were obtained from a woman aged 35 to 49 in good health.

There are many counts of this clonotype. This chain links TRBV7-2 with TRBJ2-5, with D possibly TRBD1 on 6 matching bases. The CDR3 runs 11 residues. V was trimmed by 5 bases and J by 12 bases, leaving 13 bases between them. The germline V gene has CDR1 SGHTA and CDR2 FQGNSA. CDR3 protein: CASSKDSRKYF. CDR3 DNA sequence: TGTGCCAGCAGCAAGGACAGTCGAAAGTACTTC.

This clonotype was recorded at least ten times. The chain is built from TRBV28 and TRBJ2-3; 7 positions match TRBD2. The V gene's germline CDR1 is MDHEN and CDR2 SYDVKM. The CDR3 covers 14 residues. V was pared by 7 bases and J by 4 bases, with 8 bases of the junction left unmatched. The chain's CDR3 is CASTRTREADTQYF. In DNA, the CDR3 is TGTGCCAGCACTCGGACCCGGGAGGCAGATACGCAGTATTTT.

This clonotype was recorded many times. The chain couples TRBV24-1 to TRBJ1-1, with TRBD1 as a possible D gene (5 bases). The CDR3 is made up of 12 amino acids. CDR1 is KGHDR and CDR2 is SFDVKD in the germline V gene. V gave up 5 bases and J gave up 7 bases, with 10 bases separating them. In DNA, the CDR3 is TGTGCCACCAGTGGTTTAAGGGGTGAAGCTTTCTTT. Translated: CATSGLRGEAFF.

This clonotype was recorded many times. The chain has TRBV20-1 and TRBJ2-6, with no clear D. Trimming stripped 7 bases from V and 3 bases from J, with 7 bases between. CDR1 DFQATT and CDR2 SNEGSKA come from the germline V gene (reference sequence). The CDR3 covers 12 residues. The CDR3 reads CSGWGGANVLTF. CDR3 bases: TGCAGTGGGTGGGGTGGGGCCAACGTCCTGACTTTC.

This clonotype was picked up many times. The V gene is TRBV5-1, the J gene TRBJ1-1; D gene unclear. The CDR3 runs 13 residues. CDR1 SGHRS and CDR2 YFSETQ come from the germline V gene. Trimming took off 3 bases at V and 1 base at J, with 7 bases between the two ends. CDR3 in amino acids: CASSSPGNTEAFF. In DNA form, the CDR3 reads TGCGCCAGCAGCTCCCCAGGGAACACTGAAGCTTTCTTT.

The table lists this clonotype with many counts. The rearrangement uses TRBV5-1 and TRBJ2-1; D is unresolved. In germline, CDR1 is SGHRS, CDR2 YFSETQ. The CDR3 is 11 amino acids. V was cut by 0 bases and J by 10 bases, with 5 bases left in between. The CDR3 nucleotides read TGCGCCAGCAGCTTGGATACCGAGCAGTTCTTC. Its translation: CASSLDTEQFF.

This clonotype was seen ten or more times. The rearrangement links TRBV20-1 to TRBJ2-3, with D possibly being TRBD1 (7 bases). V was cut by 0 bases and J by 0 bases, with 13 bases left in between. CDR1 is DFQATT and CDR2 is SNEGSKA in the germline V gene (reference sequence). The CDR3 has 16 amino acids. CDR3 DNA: TGCAGTGCTAGAGATCCCTCAGGGGGGAGCACAGATACGCAGTATTTT. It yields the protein CSARDPSGGSTDTQYF.

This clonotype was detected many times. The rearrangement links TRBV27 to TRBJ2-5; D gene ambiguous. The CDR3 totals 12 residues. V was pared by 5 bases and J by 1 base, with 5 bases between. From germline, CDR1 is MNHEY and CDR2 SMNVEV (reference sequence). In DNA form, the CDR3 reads TGTGCCAGCAGTCCCACCCAAGAGACCCAGTACTTC. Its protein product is CASSPTQETQYF.

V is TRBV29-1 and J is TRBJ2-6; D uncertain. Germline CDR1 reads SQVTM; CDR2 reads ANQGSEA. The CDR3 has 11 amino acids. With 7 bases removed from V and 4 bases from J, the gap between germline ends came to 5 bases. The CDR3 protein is CSAGGANVLTF. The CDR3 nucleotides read TGCAGCGCTGGAGGGGCCAACGTCCTGACTTTC.

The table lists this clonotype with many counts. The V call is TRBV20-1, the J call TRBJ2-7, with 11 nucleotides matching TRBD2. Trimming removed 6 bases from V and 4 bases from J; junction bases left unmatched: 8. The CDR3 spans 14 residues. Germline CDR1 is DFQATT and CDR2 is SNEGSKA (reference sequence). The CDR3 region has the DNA TGCAGTGCCCGGGAGCCTAGCGGGAGGTACGAGCAGTACTTC. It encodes CSAREPSGRYEQYF.

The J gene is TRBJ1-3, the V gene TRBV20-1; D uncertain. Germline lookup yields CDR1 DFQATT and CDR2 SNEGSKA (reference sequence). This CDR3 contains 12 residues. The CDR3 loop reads CSVQSLWDTIYF. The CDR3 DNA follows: TGCAGCGTACAGTCCTTGTGGGACACCATATATTTT.

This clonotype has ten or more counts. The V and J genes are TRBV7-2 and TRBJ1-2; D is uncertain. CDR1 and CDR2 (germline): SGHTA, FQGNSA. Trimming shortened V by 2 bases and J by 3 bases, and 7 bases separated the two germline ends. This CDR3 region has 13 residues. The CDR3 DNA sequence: TGTGCCAGCAGCTTATTCTTCGACTATGGCTACACCTTC. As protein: CASSLFFDYGYTF.

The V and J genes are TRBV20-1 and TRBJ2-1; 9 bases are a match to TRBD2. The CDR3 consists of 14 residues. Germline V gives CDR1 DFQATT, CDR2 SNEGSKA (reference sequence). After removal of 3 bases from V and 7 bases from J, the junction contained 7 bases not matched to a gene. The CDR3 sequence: CSARGGTSMNEQFF. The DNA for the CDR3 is TGCAGTGCTAGGGGGGGGACTAGCATGAATGAGCAGTTCTTC.

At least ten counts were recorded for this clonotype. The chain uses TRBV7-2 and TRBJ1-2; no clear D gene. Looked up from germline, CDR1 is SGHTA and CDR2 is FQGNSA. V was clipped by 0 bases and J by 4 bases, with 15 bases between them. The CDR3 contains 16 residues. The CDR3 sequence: CASSLASHGNIYGYTF. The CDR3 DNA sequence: TGTGCCAGCAGCTTAGCCTCCCATGGGAATATCTATGGCTACACCTTC.

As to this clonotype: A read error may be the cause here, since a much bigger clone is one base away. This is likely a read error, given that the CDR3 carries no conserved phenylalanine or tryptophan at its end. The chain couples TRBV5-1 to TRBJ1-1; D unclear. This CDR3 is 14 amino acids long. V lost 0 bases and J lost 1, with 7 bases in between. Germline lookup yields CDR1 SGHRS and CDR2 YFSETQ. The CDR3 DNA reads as TGCGCCAGCAGCTTGGAAGGGAGGAACACTGAAGCTTTCATT. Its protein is CASSLEGRNTEAFI.

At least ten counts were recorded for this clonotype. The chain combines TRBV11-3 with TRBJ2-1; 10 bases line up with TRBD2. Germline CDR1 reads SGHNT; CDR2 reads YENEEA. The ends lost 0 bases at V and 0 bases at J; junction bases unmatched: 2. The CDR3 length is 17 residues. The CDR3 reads CASSLEASGSSYNEQFF. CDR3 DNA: TGTGCCAGCAGCTTAGAGGCTAGCGGGAGCTCCTACAATGAGCAGTTCTTC.

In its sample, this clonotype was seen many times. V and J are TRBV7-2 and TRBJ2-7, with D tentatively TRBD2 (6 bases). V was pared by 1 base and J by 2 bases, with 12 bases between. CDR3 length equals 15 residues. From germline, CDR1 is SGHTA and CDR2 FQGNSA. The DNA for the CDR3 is TGTGCCAGCAGCTTAGAGCGGGCAAGGCCCTACGAGCAGTACTTC. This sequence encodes CASSLERARPYEQYF.

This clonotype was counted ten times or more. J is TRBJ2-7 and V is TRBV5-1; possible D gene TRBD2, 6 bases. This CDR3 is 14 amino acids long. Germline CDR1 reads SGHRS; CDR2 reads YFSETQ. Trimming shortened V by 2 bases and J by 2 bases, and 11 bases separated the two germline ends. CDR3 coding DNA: TGCGCCAGCAGCTTCGATGGAGGGACCTACGAGCAGTACTTC. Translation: CASSFDGGTYEQYF.

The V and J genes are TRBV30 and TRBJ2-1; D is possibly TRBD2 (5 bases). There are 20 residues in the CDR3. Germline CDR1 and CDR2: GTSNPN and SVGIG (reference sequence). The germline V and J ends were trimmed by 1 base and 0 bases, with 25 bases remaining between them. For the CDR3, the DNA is TGTGCCTGGAGTGCACGCCGTGGTAGCGCCGGATTTCGCTCCTACAATGAGCAGTTCTTC. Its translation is CAWSARRGSAGFRSYNEQFF. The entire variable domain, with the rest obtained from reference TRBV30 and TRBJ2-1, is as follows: SQTIHQWPATLVQPVGSPLSLECTVEGTSNPNLYWYRQAAGRGLQLLFYSVGIGQISSEVPQNLSASRPQDRQFILSSKKLLLSDSGFYLCAWSARRGSAGFRSYNEQFFGPGTRLTVL.

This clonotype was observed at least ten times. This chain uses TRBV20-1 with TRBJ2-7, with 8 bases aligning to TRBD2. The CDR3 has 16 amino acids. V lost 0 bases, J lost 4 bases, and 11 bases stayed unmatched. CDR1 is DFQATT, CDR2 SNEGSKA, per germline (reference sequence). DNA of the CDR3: TGCAGTGCTAGAGATTCTCCAGGACTAGCTTTGTACGAGCAGTACTTC. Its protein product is CSARDSPGLALYEQYF.

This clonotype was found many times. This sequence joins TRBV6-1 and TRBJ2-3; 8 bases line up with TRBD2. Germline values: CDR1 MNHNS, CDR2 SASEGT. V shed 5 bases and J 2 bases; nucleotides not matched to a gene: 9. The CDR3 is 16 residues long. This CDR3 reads CASSPFSGNPTDTQYF. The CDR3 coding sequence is TGTGCCAGCAGTCCTTTTAGCGGGAACCCCACAGATACGCAGTATTTT.

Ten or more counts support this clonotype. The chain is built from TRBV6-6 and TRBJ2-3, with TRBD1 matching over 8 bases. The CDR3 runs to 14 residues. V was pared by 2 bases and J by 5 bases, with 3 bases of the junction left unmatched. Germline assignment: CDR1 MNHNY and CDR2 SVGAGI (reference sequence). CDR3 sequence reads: CASSYAGGLDTQYF. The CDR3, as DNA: TGTGCCAGCAGTTACGCAGGGGGCTTAGATACGCAGTATTTT.

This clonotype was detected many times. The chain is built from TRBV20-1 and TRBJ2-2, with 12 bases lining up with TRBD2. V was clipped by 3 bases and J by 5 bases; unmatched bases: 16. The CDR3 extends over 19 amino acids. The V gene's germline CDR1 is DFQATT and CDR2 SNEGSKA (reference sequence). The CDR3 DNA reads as TGCAGTGCTAGTAAGGGACTAGCGGGTTCCCCACGTGGGACCGGGGAGCTGTTTTTT. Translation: CSASKGLAGSPRGTGELFF.

The CDR3 here is CSVEVRDGGYEQYF. Written as DNA, the CDR3 is TGCAGCGTTGAAGTCCGGGACGGGGGCTACGAGCAGTACTTC. The genes are TRBV29-1 and TRBJ2-7; D might be TRBD2 (6 bases). The V gene lost 1 base and the J gene lost 3 bases, with 13 bases spanning the gap. CDR3 length: 14 amino acids. CDR1 and CDR2 (germline): SQVTM, ANQGSEA.

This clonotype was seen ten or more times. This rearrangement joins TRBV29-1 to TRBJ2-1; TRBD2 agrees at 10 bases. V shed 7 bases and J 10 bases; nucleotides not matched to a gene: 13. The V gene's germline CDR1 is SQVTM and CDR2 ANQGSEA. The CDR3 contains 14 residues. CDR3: CSGKSGRALGEQFF. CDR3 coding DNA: TGCAGCGGGAAAAGCGGGAGGGCGCTAGGCGAGCAGTTCTTC.

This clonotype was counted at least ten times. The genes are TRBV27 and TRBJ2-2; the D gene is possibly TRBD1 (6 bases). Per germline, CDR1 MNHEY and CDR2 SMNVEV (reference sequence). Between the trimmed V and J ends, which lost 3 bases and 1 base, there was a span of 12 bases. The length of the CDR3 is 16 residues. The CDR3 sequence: CASSFIPTGNTGELFF. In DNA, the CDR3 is TGTGCCAGCAGTTTCATCCCGACAGGGAACACCGGGGAGCTGTTTTTT.

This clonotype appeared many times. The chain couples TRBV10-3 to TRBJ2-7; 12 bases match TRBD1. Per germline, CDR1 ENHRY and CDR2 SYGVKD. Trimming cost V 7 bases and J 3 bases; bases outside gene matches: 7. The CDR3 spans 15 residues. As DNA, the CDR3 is TGTGCCATCACCCCGGGACAGGGGGCTGTCTACGAGCAGTACTTC. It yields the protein CAITPGQGAVYEQYF.

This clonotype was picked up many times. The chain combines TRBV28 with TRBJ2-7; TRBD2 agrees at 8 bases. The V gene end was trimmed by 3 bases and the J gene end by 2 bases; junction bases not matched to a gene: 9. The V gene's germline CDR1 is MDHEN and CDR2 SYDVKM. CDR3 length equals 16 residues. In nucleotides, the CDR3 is TGTGCCAGCAGTTTGCGCGGGGGGACGAGAACCTACGAGCAGTACTTC. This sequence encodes CASSLRGGTRTYEQYF.

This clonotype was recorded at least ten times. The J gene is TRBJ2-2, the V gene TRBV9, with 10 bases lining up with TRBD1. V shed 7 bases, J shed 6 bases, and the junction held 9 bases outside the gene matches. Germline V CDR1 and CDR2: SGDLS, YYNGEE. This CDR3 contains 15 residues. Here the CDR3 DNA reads TGTGCCAGCTCTAAGACAGGGGGCTTGGCCGGGGAGCTGTTTTTT. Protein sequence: CASSKTGGLAGELFF.

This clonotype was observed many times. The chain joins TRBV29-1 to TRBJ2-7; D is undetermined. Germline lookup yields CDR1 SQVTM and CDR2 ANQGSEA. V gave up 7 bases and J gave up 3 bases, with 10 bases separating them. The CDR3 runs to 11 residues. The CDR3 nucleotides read TGCAGCGCGAAAACACACTACGAGCAGTACTTC. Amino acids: CSAKTHYEQYF.

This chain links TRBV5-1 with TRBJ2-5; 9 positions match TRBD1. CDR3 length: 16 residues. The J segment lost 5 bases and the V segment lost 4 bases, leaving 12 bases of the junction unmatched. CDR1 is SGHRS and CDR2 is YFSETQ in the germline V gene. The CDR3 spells CASSRITGGVGETQYF. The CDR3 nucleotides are TGCGCCAGCAGCCGAATTACAGGGGGCGTCGGGGAGACCCAGTACTTC.

The CDR3 region is CASSQDTGEGRYEQYF. The DNA of the CDR3 is TGTGCCAGCAGCCAAGATACCGGGGAGGGCCGCTACGAGCAGTACTTC. The V and J genes are TRBV14 and TRBJ2-7; 7 bases are a match to TRBD2. V lost 0 bases, J lost 3 bases, and 8 bases stayed unmatched. The CDR3 sequence is 16 residues long. Germline assignment: CDR1 SGHDN and CDR2 FVKESK.